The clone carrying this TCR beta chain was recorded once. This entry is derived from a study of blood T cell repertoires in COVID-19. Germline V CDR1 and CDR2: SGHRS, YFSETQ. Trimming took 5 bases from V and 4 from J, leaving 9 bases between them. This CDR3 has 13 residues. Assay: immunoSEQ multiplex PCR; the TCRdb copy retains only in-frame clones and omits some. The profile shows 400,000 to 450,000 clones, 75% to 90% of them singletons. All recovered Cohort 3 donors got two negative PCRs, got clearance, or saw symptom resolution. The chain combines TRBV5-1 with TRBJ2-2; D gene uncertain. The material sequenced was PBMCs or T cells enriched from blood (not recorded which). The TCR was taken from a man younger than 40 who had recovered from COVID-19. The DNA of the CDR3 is TGCGCCAGCAGTATCGATAGCACCGGGGAGCTGTTTTTT. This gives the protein CASSIDSTGELFF. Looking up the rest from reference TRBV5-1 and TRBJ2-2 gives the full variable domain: KAGVTQTPRYLIKTRGQQVTLSCSPISGHRSVSWYQQTPGQGLQFLFEYFSETQRNKGNFPGRFSGRQFSNSRSEMNVSTLELGDSALYLCASSIDSTGELFFGEGSRLTVL.